This TCR beta chain was identified in a study of T cells after yellow fever vaccination. Findings and caveats of the study: Subsequent booster samples again held most clones from primary vaccination (just under 98% CD4, roughly 88% CD8).

This clonotype was counted at least ten times. Its specificity is not known. In making TCR cDNA, 5'RACE template switching added a universal primer site and UMIs to it. One entry per CDR3 protein results from TCRdb running MiXCR on the 5' RACE reads. The sample shows about 240,000 distinct CDR3 sequences, 3.6% of them seen only once. The sequencing here drew on PBMCs, taken 15 days after the yellow fever booster vaccination. The TCR originated in a man aged 18-30 years who received the YFV17D yellow fever vaccine.

CDR3 sequence: CASSLAVGTTGTGELFF. In DNA form, the CDR3 reads TGCGCCAGCAGCTTGGCCGTGGGGACTACCGGCACCGGGGAGCTGTTTTTT. The chain employs TRBV5-1 and TRBJ2-2; 7 nucleotides align to TRBD2. The CDR3 extends over 17 amino acids. V lost 0 bases to trimming and J lost 4 bases; unmatched junction nucleotides: 9. Germline CDR1 and CDR2: SGHRS and YFSETQ.